These 2 T cell receptor beta chains were all obtained from the same sample, sequenced in a study of radiotherapy plus CTLA-4 blockade in lung cancer. Sequencing used immunoSEQ multiplex PCR; TCRdb keeps in-frame clones, though not all of them. Here the sample spans about 120,000 clones, approximately 80% being singletons. Specimen: peripheral blood, collected from a patient treated with radiotherapy plus ipilimumab. Every receptor here comes from a human donor with non-small cell lung cancer that progressed on radiotherapy plus ipilimumab. Some clones in this sample may be carry-over from other donors' samples.

The gene calls are TRBV15 and TRBJ1-4, with unresolved D. Trimming stripped 1 base from V and 7 bases from J, with 7 bases between. Germline CDR1 and CDR2: LNHNV and YYDKDF (reference sequence). There are 13 residues in the CDR3. The CDR3 region is CATSRGGPEKLFF. The CDR3 coding sequence is TGTGCCACCAGCAGAGGCGGGCCTGAAAAACTGTTTTTT.

The rearrangement links TRBV7-9 to TRBJ2-2, with a tentative D call TRBD1 (6 bases). This CDR3 is built from 15 residues. V lost 5 bases to trimming and J lost 7 bases, with 17 bases between them. Germline CDR1 and CDR2: SEHNR and FQNEAQ (reference sequence). The CDR3 here is CASSPRGQRGGELFF. The CDR3 nucleotides read TGTGCCAGCAGCCCTAGAGGACAGAGAGGCGGGGAGCTGTTTTTT.